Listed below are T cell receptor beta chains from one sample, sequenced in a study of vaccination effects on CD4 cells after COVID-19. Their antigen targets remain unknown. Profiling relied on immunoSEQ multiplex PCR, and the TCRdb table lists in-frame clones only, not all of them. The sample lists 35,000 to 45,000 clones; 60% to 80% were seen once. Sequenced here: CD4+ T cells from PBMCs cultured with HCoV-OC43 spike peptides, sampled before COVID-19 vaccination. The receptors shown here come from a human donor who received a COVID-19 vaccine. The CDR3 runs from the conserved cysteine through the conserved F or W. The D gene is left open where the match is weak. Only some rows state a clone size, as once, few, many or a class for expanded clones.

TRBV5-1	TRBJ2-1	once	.	CASSFEQGRVNEQFF	TGCGCCAGCAGCTTCGAGCAGGGGAGGGTCAATGAGCAGTTCTTC
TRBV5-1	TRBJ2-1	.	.	CASSIGQSSYNEQFF	TGCGCCAGCAGCATCGGACAGAGCTCCTACAATGAGCAGTTCTTC
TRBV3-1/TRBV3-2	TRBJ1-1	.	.	CASSLRSTNTEAFF	TGTGCCAGCAGCCTCCGGTCAACGAACACTGAAGCTTTCTTT
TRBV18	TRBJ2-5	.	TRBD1	CASSPPTGGRETQYF	TGTGCCAGCTCACCACCGACAGGGGGTAGGGAGACCCAGTACTTC
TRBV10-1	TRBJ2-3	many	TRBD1	CASSEGTDQDTQYF	TGCGCCAGCAGTGAAGGGACAGACCAGGATACGCAGTATTTT
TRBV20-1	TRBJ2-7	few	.	CSASSSYEQYF	TGCAGTGCTAGTAGCTCCTACGAGCAGTACTTC
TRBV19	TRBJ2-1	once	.	CASRSVNEQFF	TGTGCCAGTAGGTCAGTCAATGAGCAGTTCTTC
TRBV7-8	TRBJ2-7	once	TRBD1	CASSGDRQSYEQYF	TGTGCCAGCAGCGGGGACAGGCAGTCCTACGAGCAGTACTTC
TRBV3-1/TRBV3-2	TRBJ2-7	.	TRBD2	CASSQHRTSHEQYF	TGTGCCAGCAGCCAACACCGGACTAGCCACGAGCAGTACTTC
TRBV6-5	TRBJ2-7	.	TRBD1	CASKTGGIHEQYF	TGTGCCAGCAAGACAGGGGGAATCCACGAGCAGTACTTC
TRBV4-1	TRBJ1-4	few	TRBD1	CASSQGSGGGGEKLFF	TGCGCCAGCAGCCAAGGTTCAGGGGGCGGGGGTGAAAAACTGTTTTTT
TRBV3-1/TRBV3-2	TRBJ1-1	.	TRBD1	CASSRTDRGLLNTEAFF	TGTGCCAGCAGCCGGACGGACAGGGGGCTGTTGAACACTGAAGCTTTCTTT
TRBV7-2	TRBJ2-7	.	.	CASSPGAGTYEQYF	TGTGCCAGCAGCCCAGGGGCAGGTACCTACGAGCAGTACTTC
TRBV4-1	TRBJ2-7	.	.	CASSQPGRGDEQYF	TGCGCCAGCAGCCAACCCGGGAGAGGGGACGAGCAGTACTTC
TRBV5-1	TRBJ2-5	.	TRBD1	CASSLGRTGQETQYF	TGCGCCAGCAGCTTGGGGAGGACAGGGCAAGAGACCCAGTACTTC
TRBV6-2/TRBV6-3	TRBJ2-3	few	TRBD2	CASSYGTLAGDRTDTQYF	TGTGCCAGCAGTTACGGGACATTAGCGGGGGATCGCACAGATACGCAGTATTTT
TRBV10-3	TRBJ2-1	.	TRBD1	CAISDGTGGSYNEQFF	TGTGCCATCAGTGATGGGACAGGGGGCTCCTACAATGAGCAGTTCTTC
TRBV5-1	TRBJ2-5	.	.	CASSVGRLETQYF	TGCGCCAGCAGCGTGGGACGGCTTGAGACCCAGTACTTC
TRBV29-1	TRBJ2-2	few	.	CSVEVRVRSTGELFF	TGCAGCGTTGAAGTTCGGGTACGAAGCACCGGGGAGCTGTTTTTT
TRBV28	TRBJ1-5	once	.	CATRDFHSNQPQHF	TGTGCCACCAGGGACTTTCATAGCAATCAGCCCCAGCATTTT
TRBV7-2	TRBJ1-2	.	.	CASSLALFYAEGGYTF	TGTGCCAGCAGCTTAGCGCTATTCTATGCGGAGGGGGGCTACACCTTC
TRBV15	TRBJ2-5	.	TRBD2	CATGLEETQYF	TGTGCCACTGGACTAGAGGAGACCCAGTACTTC
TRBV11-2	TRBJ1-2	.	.	CASSLVEGGYGYTF	TGTGCCAGCAGCTTAGTGGAGGGTGGCTATGGCTACACCTTC
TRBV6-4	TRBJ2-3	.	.	CASRQEGGVGTDTQYF	TGTGCCAGCAGACAAGAAGGAGGGGTCGGGACAGATACGCAGTATTTT
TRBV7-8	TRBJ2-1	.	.	CASSSGHGSYNEQFF	TGTGCCAGCAGCTCCGGACATGGGTCCTACAATGAGCAGTTCTTC
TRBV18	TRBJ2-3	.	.	CASSPLNADTQYF	TGTGCCAGCTCACCACTGAATGCAGATACGCAGTATTTT
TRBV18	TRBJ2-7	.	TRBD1	CASSPKGQYEQYF	TGTGCCAGCTCACCAAAGGGACAGTACGAGCAGTACTTC
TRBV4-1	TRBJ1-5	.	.	CASSQEATWSNQPQHF	TGCGCCAGCAGCCAAGAAGCAACCTGGTCAAATCAGCCCCAGCATTTT